The 7 T cell receptor beta chains below were found in one sample sequenced in a study of neoadjuvant anti-PD-1 for oral cavity cancer. Only in-frame clones appear in the TCRdb table, and some are missing; sequencing was by immunoSEQ multiplex PCR. Altogether some 15,000 clones are present, about two thirds being singletons, with the ten largest covering over 3%. This sample comprised PBMCs, obtained before nivolumab (anti-PD-1) treatment. Receptors originate from a person aged 40-85 years with oral cavity squamous cell carcinoma.

This clone was counted only a few times. This chain links TRBV4-1 with TRBJ1-2, with D perhaps TRBD1 (5 bases). Germline CDR1 MGHRA, CDR2 YSYEKL. V was clipped by 1 base and J by 4 bases, with 13 bases between them. The CDR3 runs to 15 residues. This CDR3 reads CASSQGYVGGYGYTF. In nucleotides, the CDR3 is TGCGCCAGCAGCCAAGGGTACGTCGGGGGCTATGGCTACACCTTC.

The DNA of the CDR3 is TGTGCCTGGAGTGTACCCCCTCGTGGGCAGTACTTC. This codes for CAWSVPPRGQYF. V is TRBV30 and J is TRBJ2-7; no reliable D call. V was pared by 0 bases and J by 9 bases, with 12 bases between. Germline CDR1 and CDR2: GTSNPN and SVGIG (reference sequence). The CDR3 is made up of 12 amino acids.

The chain carries TRBV10-2 and TRBJ2-2; D ambiguous. The CDR3 length is 16 residues. Germline-derived CDR1 and CDR2 are WSHSY and SAAADI. V dropped 7 bases and J dropped 1 base, with 16 bases sitting between them. This CDR3 reads CASTGAFGVNTGELFF. The CDR3 nucleotides are TGCGCCAGCACCGGCGCGTTTGGGGTGAACACCGGGGAGCTGTTTTTT.

The chain has TRBV6-1 and TRBJ1-2, with TRBD1 matching over 8 bases. This CDR3 comprises 14 residues. J was trimmed by 7 bases and V by 5 bases; bases with no gene match: 9. Germline CDR1 reads MNHNS; CDR2 reads SASEGT. CDR3 sequence (DNA): TGTGCCAGCAGTCAACAGACAGGGGTTCGTGGCTACACCTTC. Protein sequence: CASSQQTGVRGYTF.

This clone was seen only a few times. The V gene is TRBV28, the J gene TRBJ1-2; D is possibly TRBD1 (6 bases). Germline CDR1 is MDHEN and CDR2 is SYDVKM. The CDR3 length is 14 residues. V lost 3 bases, J lost 4 bases, and 12 bases lay in between. The DNA for the CDR3 is TGTGCCAGCAGTTTTAGGACAGCGGTCTATGGCTACACCTTC. Translating gives CASSFRTAVYGYTF.

The genes are TRBV7-6 and TRBJ2-1; TRBD2 matches at 13 bases. The J segment lost 3 bases and the V segment lost 1 base, leaving 3 bases of the junction unmatched. The CDR3 is 17 residues long. CDR1 is SGHVS and CDR2 is FNYEAQ in the germline V gene. This CDR3 reads CASSLETSGGLYNEQFF. In DNA, the CDR3 is TGTGCCAGCAGCTTAGAGACTAGCGGGGGGCTCTACAATGAGCAGTTCTTC.

The genes are TRBV7-3 and TRBJ1-2; no clear D gene. This CDR3 has 13 amino acids. CDR1 and CDR2 from the germline V gene are SGHTA and FQGTGA. Between the trimmed V and J ends, which lost 1 base and 0 bases, there was a span of 3 bases. In DNA, the CDR3 is TGTGCCAGCAGCTTAAACACTAACTATGGCTACACCTTC. Its protein is CASSLNTNYGYTF.